The 5 T cell receptor beta chains given below trace back to one sample, sequenced in a study of a mutant IDH1 vaccine in newly diagnosed glioma. No cognate antigen is known for these TCRs. Here immunoSEQ multiplex PCR was the method, and the copy in TCRdb shows in-frame clones only, minus some. The repertoire includes some 50,000 clones, about 81% of them detected once, and roughly 4.3% sits in the top ten. As to time point: week 47, end of study. Vaccination used 300 ug of mutant IDH1 20-mer peptide per dose, with topical imiquimod. This sample comprised PBMCs, obtained from a glioma patient whose treatment included an IDH1 peptide vaccine. These receptors were taken from a woman aged 25 to 39 with glioma. Some clones in this sample may be carry-over from other donors' samples.

The V and J genes are TRBV2 and TRBJ2-7; D uncertain. The CDR3 contains 20 residues. Per germline, CDR1 SNHLY and CDR2 FYNNEI. The ends were cut back, 4 bases at V and 3 bases at J, with 31 bases in the middle. The CDR3 DNA is TGTGCCAGCAGTGCTCACCTATTGTGGATCTTCTGGACCCACCTCTACGAGCAGTACTTC. It translates to CASSAHLLWIFWTHLYEQYF.

J is TRBJ2-3 and V is TRBV9; the D is unclear. Germline-derived CDR1 and CDR2 are SGDLS and YYNGEE. Trimming stripped 4 bases from V and 4 bases from J, with 10 bases between. This CDR3 has 13 residues. CDR3 in amino acids: CASSFMDADTQYF. Here the CDR3 DNA reads TGTGCCAGCAGCTTCATGGACGCAGATACGCAGTATTTT.

Here the CDR3 DNA reads TGTGCCAGCAGCCTTGGGGGGACAGGAGCCTACGAGCAGTACTTC. Amino acid sequence: CASSLGGTGAYEQYF. The rearrangement joins TRBV7-8 to TRBJ2-7; 8 bases match TRBD1. V lost 5 bases and J lost 2; bases outside the gene matches: 8. This CDR3 is 15 amino acids long. CDR1 and CDR2 from the germline V gene are SGHVS and FQNEAQ.

This chain links TRBV27 with TRBJ2-3; D gene uncertain. Germline V CDR1 and CDR2: MNHEY, SMNVEV (reference sequence). This CDR3 contains 15 residues. Trimming took off 0 bases at V and 5 bases at J, with 12 bases between the two ends. The DNA of the CDR3 is TGTGCCAGCAGTTTATCGGATGTTGTTGGAGATACGCAGTATTTT. Encoded protein: CASSLSDVVGDTQYF.

The gene calls are TRBV7-8 and TRBJ2-7; 8 bases match TRBD2. The CDR3 sequence is 14 residues long. V dropped 6 bases and J dropped 5; count of bases not matched to a gene: 9. Per the germline V gene, CDR1 is SGHVS and CDR2 is FQNEAQ. In DNA form, the CDR3 reads TGTGCCAGCAGAGATAACCCGGGAGGGGACGAGCAGTACTTC. This gives the protein CASRDNPGGDEQYF.